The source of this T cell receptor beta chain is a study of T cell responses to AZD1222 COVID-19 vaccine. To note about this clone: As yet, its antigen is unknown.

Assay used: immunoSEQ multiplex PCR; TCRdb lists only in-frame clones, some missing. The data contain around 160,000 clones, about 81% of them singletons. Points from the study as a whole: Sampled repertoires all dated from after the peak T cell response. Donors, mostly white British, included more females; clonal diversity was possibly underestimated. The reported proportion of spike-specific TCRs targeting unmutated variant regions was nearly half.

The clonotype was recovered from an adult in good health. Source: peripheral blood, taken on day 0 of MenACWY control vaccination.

CDR3 loop: CASSPLALSGANVLTF. The CDR3 DNA reads TGTGCCAGCTCACCTTTGGCCCTGAGCGGGGCCAACGTCCTGACTTTC. V is TRBV18 and J is TRBJ2-6; the D is unclear. This CDR3 spans 16 amino acids. From germline, CDR1 is KGHSH and CDR2 LQKENI. Between the trimmed V and J ends, which lost 3 bases and 4 bases, there was a span of 13 bases.